This entry lists 26 T cell receptor beta chains sequenced from one sample in a study of T cell changes during pregnancy in multiple sclerosis. This table comes from immunoSEQ multiplex PCR, and its TCRdb copy is limited to in-frame clones, with some not included. The table lists 30,000 to 40,000 clones, roughly 90% of them singletons. Sequencing used CD4+ T cells from peripheral blood mononuclear cells, obtained in the second trimester of pregnancy. The receptors were sampled from a female donor with multiple sclerosis, enrolled in a pregnancy study.

V gene TRBV28 combines with J gene TRBJ2-7; D gene ambiguous. Trimming shortened V by 2 bases and J by 2 bases, and 10 bases separated the two germline ends. The CDR3 runs to 14 residues. Germline loops: CDR1 MDHEN, CDR2 SYDVKM. The CDR3 nucleotides read TGTGCCAGCAGTTTAGTCGGTTTTACCTACGAGCAGTACTTC. Protein product: CASSLVGFTYEQYF.

The chain couples TRBV6-5 to TRBJ2-2, with 13 positions matching TRBD2. The CDR3 runs to 15 residues. V gave up 5 bases and J gave up 5 bases; unmatched junction bases: 2. Germline V CDR1 and CDR2: MNHEY, SVGAGI. The CDR3 DNA is TGTGCCAGCAGTGGACTAGCGGGAGAGACCGGGGAGCTGTTTTTT. Its protein is CASSGLAGETGELFF.

This rearrangement joins TRBV5-4 to TRBJ2-7, with 14 bases aligning to TRBD2. Germline V CDR1 and CDR2: SGHNT, YYREEE (reference sequence). The CDR3 is 15 residues long. The ends lost 0 bases at V and 6 bases at J; junction bases unmatched: 2. This CDR3 is CASSLGLAGGREQYF. The CDR3, as DNA: TGTGCCAGCAGCTTGGGACTAGCGGGAGGGCGCGAGCAGTACTTC.

V is TRBV5-5 and J is TRBJ2-7; D perhaps matches TRBD1 (5 bases). The CDR3 spans 13 residues. The germline gives CDR1 SGHKS, CDR2 YYEKEE (reference sequence). The germline V and J ends were trimmed by 7 bases and 3 bases, with 14 bases remaining between them. The DNA of the CDR3 is TGTGCCAGCGCCGTACAGGTCGACTACGAGCAGTACTTC. Translating gives CASAVQVDYEQYF. Based on the CDR3 plus reference TRBV5-5 and TRBJ2-7, the full variable domain is DAGVTQSPTHLIKTRGQQVTLRCSPISGHKSVSWYQQVLGQGPQFIFQYYEKEERGRGNFPDRFSARQFPNYSSELNVNALLLGDSALYLCASAVQVDYEQYFGPGTRLTVT.

The chain has TRBV18 and TRBJ2-5; 7 nucleotides align to TRBD1. CDR3 length equals 14 residues. The germline V gene encodes CDR1 KGHSH and CDR2 LQKENI. Germline trimming cut 2 bases from V and 1 base from J; bases unmatched to any gene: 1. CDR3 sequence: CASSPKGAQETQYF. The CDR3 nucleotides read TGTGCCAGCTCACCAAAGGGGGCCCAAGAGACCCAGTACTTC. Together with reference TRBV18 and TRBJ2-5, the CDR3 gives the full variable domain: NAGVMQNPRHLVRRRGQEARLRCSPMKGHSHVYWYRQLPEEGLKFMVYLQKENIIDESGMPKERFSAEFPKEGPSILRIQQVVRGDSAAYFCASSPKGAQETQYFGPGTRLLVL.

V is TRBV27 and J is TRBJ2-3, with D possibly matching TRBD2 (5 bases). The CDR3 has 14 amino acids. The germline gives CDR1 MNHEY, CDR2 SMNVEV (reference sequence). Trimming pared 4 bases from V and 2 bases from J, leaving 10 bases between. For the CDR3, the DNA is TGTGCCAGCAGTTGGGCGGGTAACACAGATACGCAGTATTTT. Its translation is CASSWAGNTDTQYF.

This chain uses TRBV5-6 with TRBJ2-1; 7 positions agree with TRBD1. Germline lookup yields CDR1 SGHDT and CDR2 YYEEEE. With V trimmed by 6 bases and J by 0 bases, 6 bases remained unmatched. The CDR3 spans 15 residues. The CDR3 bases are TGTGCCAGCAAGGTACAGGGGAGCTCCTACAATGAGCAGTTCTTC. This sequence encodes CASKVQGSSYNEQFF.

A few counts support this clone. J is TRBJ2-7 and V is TRBV6-6; D might be TRBD2 (7 bases). The CDR3 is made up of 13 amino acids. Germline values: CDR1 MNHNY, CDR2 SVGAGI (reference sequence). V was shortened by 7 bases and J by 5 bases, with 15 bases between the two germline ends. The DNA of the CDR3 is TGTGCCAGCACTCTTCGGGGGGCCCACGAGCAGTACTTC. Its protein is CASTLRGAHEQYF.

This chain connects TRBV4-1 to TRBJ2-6; 8 bases are shared with TRBD1. Trimming removed 1 base from V and 1 base from J; junction bases left unmatched: 0. This CDR3 has 16 amino acids. The V gene's germline CDR1 is MGHRA and CDR2 YSYEKL. The CDR3 loop is CASSQGTGSGANVLTF. The CDR3 DNA is TGCGCCAGCAGCCAAGGGACAGGGTCTGGGGCCAACGTCCTGACTTTC.

This clone was found once. V gene TRBV6-6 combines with J gene TRBJ1-3; 9 bases are a match to TRBD1. This CDR3 comprises 15 residues. V gave up 8 bases and J gave up 2 bases; unmatched junction bases: 7. The V gene's germline CDR1 is MNHNY and CDR2 SVGAGI (reference sequence). The CDR3 loop reads CASGGTGKTGNTIYF. In DNA, the CDR3 is TGTGCCAGCGGAGGGACAGGGAAGACTGGAAACACCATATATTTT.

This clone occurred once. The V call is TRBV5-1, the J call TRBJ1-1; D unresolved. CDR1 and CDR2 from the germline V gene are SGHRS and YFSETQ. The CDR3 extends over 14 amino acids. The germline V and J ends were trimmed by 0 bases and 5 bases, with 11 bases remaining between them. CDR3 bases: TGCGCCAGCAGCTTGGGAGGAAGGAAAACTGAAGCTTTCTTT. Amino acids: CASSLGGRKTEAFF.

The chain recombines TRBV5-8 with TRBJ2-3; the match to TRBD2 covers 11 bases. The trim removed 4 bases at V and 2 bases at J, leaving 3 bases unmatched. Per the germline V gene, CDR1 is SGHTS and CDR2 is YDEGEE. This CDR3 is built from 15 residues. The CDR3 sequence: CASSEGLAATDTQYF. CDR3 coding DNA: TGTGCCAGCAGCGAGGGACTAGCGGCCACAGATACGCAGTATTTT.

This chain connects TRBV19 to TRBJ1-4; 10 positions match TRBD1. The V gene's germline CDR1 is LNHDA and CDR2 SQIVND (reference sequence). The J segment lost 1 base and the V segment lost 9 bases, leaving 2 bases of the junction unmatched. There are 14 residues in the CDR3. CDR3 sequence reads: CASRDRGTNEKLFF. CDR3 nucleotide sequence: TGTGCCAGCCGGGACAGGGGAACTAATGAAAAACTGTTTTTT.

J is TRBJ1-2 and V is TRBV7-2; 10 nucleotides match TRBD1. The V segment lost 1 base and the J segment 7 bases; nucleotides outside the gene matches: 3. This CDR3 comprises 14 residues. CDR1 SGHTA and CDR2 FQGNSA come from the germline V gene. CDR3 coding DNA: TGTGCCAGCAGCTTAGGACAGGGGGCCCGTGGCTACACCTTC. This codes for CASSLGQGARGYTF.

V is TRBV6-5 and J is TRBJ2-4; 11 bases are shared with TRBD2. Germline V lookup: CDR1 MNHEY, CDR2 SVGAGI. The length of the CDR3 is 14 residues. The J segment lost 6 bases and the V segment lost 5 bases, leaving 3 bases of the junction unmatched. The CDR3 protein is CASSGTSGRNIQYF. The CDR3 DNA reads as TGTGCCAGCAGTGGGACTAGCGGACGAAACATTCAGTACTTC.

This chain joins TRBV5-1 and TRBJ2-3; no clear D. V was pared by 2 bases and J by 2 bases, with 6 bases between. CDR1 and CDR2 from the germline V gene are SGHRS and YFSETQ. The CDR3 contains 13 residues. In DNA, the CDR3 is TGCGCCAGCAGCTTAGGAGCCACAGATACGCAGTATTTT. It specifies CASSLGATDTQYF. Full variable domain (missing parts from reference TRBV5-1 and TRBJ2-3): KAGVTQTPRYLIKTRGQQVTLSCSPISGHRSVSWYQQTPGQGLQFLFEYFSETQRNKGNFPGRFSGRQFSNSRSEMNVSTLELGDSALYLCASSLGATDTQYFGPGTRLTVL.

This clone was observed a single time. The chain carries TRBV7-9 and TRBJ1-5; possibly TRBD1 for D (5 bases). The CDR3 runs 12 residues. V dropped 5 bases and J dropped 4 bases, with 6 bases sitting between them. Germline lookup yields CDR1 SEHNR and CDR2 FQNEAQ (reference sequence). The CDR3 region has the DNA TGTGCCAGCAGCGGGGGGAATCAGCCCCAGCATTTT. Its protein is CASSGGNQPQHF.

V and J are TRBV28 and TRBJ2-5, with D hard to call. This CDR3 is 12 amino acids long. Germline CDR1 reads MDHEN; CDR2 reads SYDVKM. Trimming left V 6 bases short and J 2 bases short, with 7 bases between. DNA for the CDR3: TGTGCCAGCAGACGGTCTCAAGAGACCCAGTACTTC. Its protein product is CASRRSQETQYF.

J is TRBJ1-4 and V is TRBV29-1; D is unclear. CDR1 and CDR2 from the germline V gene are SQVTM and ANQGSEA. CDR3 length: 13 residues. With 5 bases removed from V and 0 bases from J, the gap between germline ends came to 7 bases. The DNA of the CDR3 is TGCAGCGTTACGGGAGCAACTAATGAAAAACTGTTTTTT. Its translation: CSVTGATNEKLFF. The variable domain in full, with the rest retrieved from reference TRBV29-1 and TRBJ1-4, is SAVISQKPSRDICQRGTSLTIQCQVDSQVTMMFWYRQQPGQSLTLIATANQGSEATYESGFVIDKFPISRPNLTFSTLTVSNMSPEDSSIYLCSVTGATNEKLFFGSGTQLSVL.

CDR3 bases: TGTGCCAGCTCACCACCCGAACGGGAAGCTAACTATGGCTACACCTTC. As protein: CASSPPEREANYGYTF. The V and J genes are TRBV18 and TRBJ1-2, with D unclear. This CDR3 is 16 amino acids long. Trimming removed 0 bases at V and 0 bases at J, with 11 bases between. Germline values: CDR1 KGHSH, CDR2 LQKENI.

V usage is TRBV5-4 and J usage is TRBJ1-4, with D tentatively TRBD1 (5 bases). The CDR3 loop spans 17 amino acids. Germline CDR1 is SGHNT and CDR2 is YYREEE (reference sequence). V lost 0 bases and J 4 bases, leaving 16 bases between the germline ends. CDR3 loop: CASSLGGFGQGNEKLFF. In nucleotides, the CDR3 is TGTGCCAGCAGCTTGGGTGGTTTCGGGCAGGGTAATGAAAAACTGTTTTTT.

V usage is TRBV28 and J usage is TRBJ1-5; TRBD1 agrees at 7 bases. The CDR3 totals 15 residues. Germline assignment: CDR1 MDHEN and CDR2 SYDVKM. Trimming took 1 base from V and 2 from J; bases not matched to a gene: 2. The CDR3 region is CASSLYGQGNQPQHF. CDR3 in DNA: TGTGCCAGCAGTTTATATGGACAGGGCAATCAGCCCCAGCATTTT.

This chain connects TRBV28 to TRBJ2-1; TRBD2 matches at 9 bases. The V gene end was trimmed by 8 bases and the J gene end by 7 bases; junction bases not matched to a gene: 12. The germline gives CDR1 MDHEN, CDR2 SYDVKM. This CDR3 has 15 amino acids. The CDR3 here is CASGEGSGRRNEQFF. The CDR3 DNA sequence: TGTGCCAGCGGTGAGGGGAGCGGGAGGCGGAATGAGCAGTTCTTC. The entire variable domain, with the rest obtained from reference TRBV28 and TRBJ2-1, is as follows: DVKVTQSSRYLVKRTGEKVFLECVQDMDHENMFWYRQDPGLGLRLIYFSYDVKMKEKGDIPEGYSVSREKKERFSLILESASTNQTSMYLCASGEGSGRRNEQFFGPGTRLTVL.

This sequence joins TRBV21-1 and TRBJ2-1; TRBD1, as called in the table, went unchecked against the DNA. TRBV21-1 is given as a pseudogene. CDR3 length equals 12 residues. The CDR3 reads CAICRRANEQFF. In DNA form, the CDR3 reads TGTGCCATCTGTCGCAGGGCGAATGAGCAGTTCTTC.

This clone was counted only a few times. The rearrangement links TRBV18 to TRBJ2-7; TRBD2 is a possible D gene (5 bases). This CDR3 has 17 amino acids. Germline V gene lookup returns CDR1 KGHSH and CDR2 LQKENI. V lost 3 bases and J lost 7, with 25 bases in between. The CDR3 spells CASSPSDWETTYGEQYF. Here the CDR3 DNA reads TGTGCCAGCTCACCCTCCGACTGGGAGACCACTTACGGGGAGCAGTACTTC.

The genes are TRBV4-3 and TRBJ2-2; 11 bases fit TRBD2. In germline, CDR1 is LGHNA, CDR2 YSLEER. CDR3 size: 16 residues. With 1 base clipped from V and 7 bases from J, the junction kept 5 bases outside the gene matches. CDR3 region: CASSQGLSGRVGELFF. Here the CDR3 DNA reads TGCGCCAGCAGCCAAGGTCTTAGCGGGAGGGTCGGGGAGCTGTTTTTT.